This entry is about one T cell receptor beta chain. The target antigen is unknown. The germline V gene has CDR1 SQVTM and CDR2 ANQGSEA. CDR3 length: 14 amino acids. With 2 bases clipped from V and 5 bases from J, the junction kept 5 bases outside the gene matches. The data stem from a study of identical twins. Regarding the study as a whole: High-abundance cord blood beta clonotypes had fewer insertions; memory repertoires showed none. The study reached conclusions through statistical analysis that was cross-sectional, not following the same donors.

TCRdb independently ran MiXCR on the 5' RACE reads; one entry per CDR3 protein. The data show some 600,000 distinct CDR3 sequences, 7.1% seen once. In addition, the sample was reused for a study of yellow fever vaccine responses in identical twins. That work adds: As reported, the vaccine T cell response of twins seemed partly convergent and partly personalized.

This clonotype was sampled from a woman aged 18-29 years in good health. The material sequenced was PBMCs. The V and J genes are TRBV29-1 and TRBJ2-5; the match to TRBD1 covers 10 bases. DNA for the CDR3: TGCAGCGTTGAAACCGGACAGGGGGTTGAGACCCAGTACTTC. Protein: CSVETGQGVETQYF.